The clone carrying this T cell receptor (beta chain) was seen only a few times. Its specificity is not known. This sample is drawn from a study of T-cell reconstitution after alpha-beta-depleted transplantation in children. Study-level points and caveats: Newly generated T cells supplied most T-cell counts and diversity one year post-transplant. Several hundred rapidly expanded clones from non-depleted graft cells reportedly supplied alpha-beta T cells about two months post-transplant. Day-60 TCRbeta diversity that was high in some patients was derived from surviving recipient T cells and thymic progenitors.

The TCRbeta library incorporated unique molecular identifiers. TCRdb analysed the PCR reads with MiXCR anew, one entry per CDR3 protein. Of about 510,000 distinct CDR3 sequences listed, roughly 10% were seen once; the top ten hold about 15%. The CDR3 loop spans 14 amino acids. Germline assignment: CDR1 SGHDN and CDR2 FVKESK. Trimming removed 4 bases from V and 0 bases from J; junction bases left unmatched: 1. This TCR was recovered from a female patient aged 2 to 10 who had a stem cell transplant for aplastic anemia, so the T cells may come from the graft donor. This chain uses TRBV14 with TRBJ2-7; 9 bases match TRBD2. The starting material was PBMCs, mostly from graft donor cells, obtained 180 days after TCRalphabeta/CD19-depleted stem cell transplant. The CDR3 DNA follows: TGTGCCAGCAGCCGACTAGCGGACTCCTACGAGCAGTACGTC. The encoded protein is CASSRLADSYEQYV.